Following are 10 T cell receptor beta chains from one sample sequenced in a study of glioma-infiltrating T cells after dendritic cell vaccination. Documented time point: after dendritic cell vaccination, including at tumor progression/relapse. Profiled with immunoSEQ multiplex PCR; TCRdb holds only in-frame clones, not every one. The sample yields 55,000 to 75,000 clones, about 86% seen once. The sample in question was blood, obtained after dendritic cell vaccination. Receptor source: a human donor with glioblastoma.

This rearrangement joins TRBV7-2 to TRBJ2-3; TRBD2 matches at 7 bases. This CDR3 comprises 15 residues. Per germline, CDR1 SGHTA and CDR2 FQGNSA. V gave up 5 bases and J gave up 2 bases; unmatched junction bases: 7. The CDR3: CASSAWGGNTDTQYF. The CDR3 nucleotides are TGTGCCAGCAGCGCATGGGGGGGGAACACAGATACGCAGTATTTT.

The genes are TRBV19 and TRBJ1-2; 7 bases are shared with TRBD1. The germline V gene has CDR1 LNHDA and CDR2 SQIVND (reference sequence). The CDR3 runs to 13 residues. V gave up 7 bases and J gave up 2 bases; unmatched junction bases: 4. For the CDR3, the DNA is TGTGCCAGTAAAGGACAGGTCAACTATGGCTACACCTTC. Its translation is CASKGQVNYGYTF. The full variable domain, its missing parts supplied by reference TRBV19 and TRBJ1-2, is DGGITQSPKYLFRKEGQNVTLSCEQNLNHDAMYWYRQDPGQGLRLIYYSQIVNDFQKGDIAEGYSVSREKKESFPLTVTSAQKNPTAFYLCASKGQVNYGYTFGSGTRLTVV.

This clone showed up just a few times. The chain links TRBV10-3 to TRBJ1-1, with D possibly being TRBD1 (5 bases). The CDR3 loop spans 13 amino acids. Between the trimmed V and J ends, which lost 4 bases and 0 bases, there was a span of 6 bases. Germline V gene lookup returns CDR1 ENHRY and CDR2 SYGVKD. CDR3 in amino acids: CAISGQMNTEAFF. The DNA for the CDR3 is TGTGCCATCAGTGGACAGATGAACACTGAAGCTTTCTTT.

In regard to this clone: A read error may produce the germline difference seen at one junction end. This chain uses TRBV7-7 with TRBJ2-7, with D maybe TRBD1 (6 bases). Looked up from germline, CDR1 is SSHAT and CDR2 is FNYEAQ (reference sequence). This CDR3 has 15 residues. CDR3 DNA sequence: TGTGCTAGCAGCACGAACCCAGGGGATTTCGACGAGCAGTACTTC. Its translation is CASSTNPGDFDEQYF.

The chain is built from TRBV7-9 and TRBJ2-1; the D gene is possibly TRBD2 (6 bases). Germline V gene data show CDR1 as SEHNR and CDR2 as FQNEAQ (reference sequence). The CDR3 loop spans 13 amino acids. The V gene lost 2 bases and the J gene lost 8 bases, with 10 bases spanning the gap. CDR3 nucleotides: TGTGCCAGCAGCTTATCGGGAGTAGATGAGCAGTTCTTC. Amino acids: CASSLSGVDEQFF.

J is TRBJ2-2 and V is TRBV7-2; 10 nucleotides match TRBD2. V shed 3 bases, J shed 4 bases, and the junction held 2 bases outside the gene matches. The CDR3 spans 15 residues. Per the germline V gene, CDR1 is SGHTA and CDR2 is FQGNSA. CDR3 in amino acids: CASSFVAGGTGELFF. In nucleotides, the CDR3 is TGTGCCAGCAGCTTCGTAGCGGGGGGCACCGGGGAGCTGTTTTTT.

This clone was picked up a small number of times. This chain's CDR3 is CASSEHPQFESTSGNTIYF. For the CDR3, the DNA is TGTGCCAGCAGTGAACATCCCCAGTTCGAATCAACCTCTGGAAACACCATATATTTT. The chain employs TRBV6-1 and TRBJ1-3; D is undetermined. This CDR3 spans 19 amino acids. The V end lost 2 bases, the J end lost 0 bases, and 20 bases lay between the germline ends. CDR1 and CDR2 (germline): MNHNS, SASEGT.

J is TRBJ2-3 and V is TRBV9; D is unresolved. The V and J ends lost 0 bases and 5 bases respectively, with 7 bases between them. The CDR3 sequence is 13 residues long. Per the germline V gene, CDR1 is SGDLS and CDR2 is YYNGEE. The CDR3 DNA is TGTGCCAGCAGCGTAGGGTACGGAGATACGCAGTATTTT. The encoded protein is CASSVGYGDTQYF. The full variable domain, in which reference TRBV9 and TRBJ2-3 provide the parts outside the CDR3, is DSGVTQTPKHLITATGQRVTLRCSPRSGDLSVYWYQQSLDQGLQFLIQYYNGEERAKGNILERFSAQQFPDLHSELNLSSLELGDSALYFCASSVGYGDTQYFGPGTRLTVL.

This chain links TRBV27 with TRBJ2-3; 7 nucleotides align to TRBD2. There are 15 residues in the CDR3. Per the germline V gene, CDR1 is MNHEY and CDR2 is SMNVEV (reference sequence). V shed 6 bases, J shed 1 base, and the junction held 7 bases outside the gene matches. The CDR3 nucleotides read TGTGCCAGCAGGTTCTCAACTAGCGGCACAGATACGCAGTATTTT. This codes for CASRFSTSGTDTQYF.

The CDR3 DNA follows: TGTGCCAGCAGCTTATATGGACAGAACACTGAAGCTTTCTTT. This encodes CASSLYGQNTEAFF. V usage is TRBV7-3 and J usage is TRBJ1-1; TRBD1 might be the D (5 bases). Germline V gene lookup returns CDR1 SGHTA and CDR2 FQGTGA. The CDR3 has 14 residues. With 2 bases removed from V and 1 base from J, the gap between germline ends came to 8 bases.